The entry that follows covers one TCR beta chain sequence. The assay was immunoSEQ multiplex PCR, and TCRdb's table has in-frame clones only and misses some. The table lists approximately 170,000 clones, just over 90% of them singletons. This sample stems from a study of control samples from healthy donors and cancer patients. Germline CDR1 is GTSNPN and CDR2 is SVGIG (reference sequence). The V and J ends lost 5 bases and 5 bases, in that order; junction bases with no gene match: 12. This CDR3 spans 16 amino acids. The chain combines TRBV30 with TRBJ2-3, with TRBD1 matching 11 bases. The sequence was obtained from a woman in her sixties or seventies in good health. The material sequenced was blood. DNA for the CDR3: TGTGCCTGGGGCGGTGGACAGGGGGCATGGGGAGATACGCAGTATTTT. Amino acid sequence: CAWGGGQGAWGDTQYF.